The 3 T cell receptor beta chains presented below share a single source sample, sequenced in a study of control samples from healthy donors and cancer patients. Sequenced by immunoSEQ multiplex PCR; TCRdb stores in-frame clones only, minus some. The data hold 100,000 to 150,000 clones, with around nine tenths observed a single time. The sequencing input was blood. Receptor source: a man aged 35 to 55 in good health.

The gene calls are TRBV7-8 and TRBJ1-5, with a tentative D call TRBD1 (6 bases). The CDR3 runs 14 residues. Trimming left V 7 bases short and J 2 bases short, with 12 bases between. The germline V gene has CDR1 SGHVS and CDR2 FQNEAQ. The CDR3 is CASTRTDGNQPQHF. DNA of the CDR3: TGTGCCAGCACGAGGACAGACGGCAATCAGCCCCAGCATTTT.

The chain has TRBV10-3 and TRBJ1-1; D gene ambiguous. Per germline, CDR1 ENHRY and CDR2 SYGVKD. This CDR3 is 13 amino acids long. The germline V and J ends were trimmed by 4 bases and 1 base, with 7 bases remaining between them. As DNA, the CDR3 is TGTGCCATCAGTGCTAAAGGGAACACTGAAGCTTTCTTT. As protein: CAISAKGNTEAFF.

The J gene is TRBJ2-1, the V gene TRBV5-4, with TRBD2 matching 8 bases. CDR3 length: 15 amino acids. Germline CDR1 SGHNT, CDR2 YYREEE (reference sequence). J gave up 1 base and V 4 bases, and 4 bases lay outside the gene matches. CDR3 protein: CASSPGGVSYNEQFF. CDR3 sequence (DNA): TGTGCCAGCAGCCCCGGGGGGGTGTCCTACAATGAGCAGTTCTTC.